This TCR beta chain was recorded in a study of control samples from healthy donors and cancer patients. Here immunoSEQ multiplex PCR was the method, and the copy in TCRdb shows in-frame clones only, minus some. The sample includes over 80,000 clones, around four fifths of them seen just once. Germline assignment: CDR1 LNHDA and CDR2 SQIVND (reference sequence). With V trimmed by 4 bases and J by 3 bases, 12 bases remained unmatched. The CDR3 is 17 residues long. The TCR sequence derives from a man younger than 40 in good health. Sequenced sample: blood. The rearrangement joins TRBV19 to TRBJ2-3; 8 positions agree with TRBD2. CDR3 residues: CASSTSRLARRTDTQYF. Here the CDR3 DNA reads TGTGCCAGTAGTACTTCCCGACTAGCGCGGCGGACAGATACGCAGTATTTT.